This TCR beta chain was captured in a study of T cell clusters in autoimmune cytopenias. Study overall: The median distinct TRB clonotype count was about 2,000 per sample, from a median approximately 52,000 reads. Notes on the study in general: Comparing secondary cytopenia with chronic lymphocytic leukemia showed no cluster-lack signature, apparently masked by lymphoma repertoire.

Each sample's input was roughly 230 ng genomic DNA, some 34,000 genome equivalents. One tube held mixed TRB-A and TRB-B primer pools for touch-down PCR. Using the multiplex PCR reads, TCRdb records one entry per CDR3 protein without DNA. Across about 7,500 distinct CDR3 sequences, the top ten clones capture approximately 30% of the sample. A note on this clonotype: Its antigen is currently unknown.

The same data also contributed to another study, on T cell repertoires in aging, cancer and after chemotherapy. That paper states: Untreated cancer patients had significantly lower blood TCR diversity than age-matched healthy donors.

The receptor was isolated from a human donor with an autoimmune cytopenia or autoimmune hepatitis (not recorded which). The sequenced sample consisted of peripheral blood.

The CDR3 here is CSAGDPTGLDEQYF. The rearrangement uses TRBV20-1 and TRBJ2-7; TCRdb picks TRBD1, but there is no DNA to check that call. The germline V gene has CDR1 DFQATT and CDR2 SNEGSKA (reference sequence). This CDR3 has 14 amino acids.